The 10 T cell receptor beta chains reported below all come from one sample, sequenced in a study of CD8 T cells in Susac syndrome. After extraction with the RNeasy kit, roughly 0.45 to 1 ug of the RNA was reverse transcribed using random hexamers. TCRdb passed the immunoSEQ multiplex PCR reads through MiXCR, listing each CDR3 protein once. The sample includes roughly 400,000 distinct CDR3 sequences, approximately 85% of them seen just once. Material: CD8+ T cells from PBMCs. Source of these receptors: a human donor with multiple sclerosis.

The chain employs TRBV6-5 and TRBJ2-7; no definite D call. Looked up from germline, CDR1 is MNHEY and CDR2 is SVGAGI. Trimming left V 2 bases short and J 3 bases short, with 14 bases between. The CDR3 covers 15 residues. CDR3 loop: CASSYISPPSYEQYF. DNA for the CDR3: TGTGCCAGCAGTTACATCTCCCCACCAAGCTACGAGCAGTACTTC.

The V gene is TRBV27, the J gene TRBJ1-5, with D perhaps TRBD1 (6 bases). Deletions cut 3 bases from V and 0 bases from J, with 15 bases between. Germline V gene data show CDR1 as MNHEY and CDR2 as SMNVEV (reference sequence). This CDR3 comprises 17 residues. The CDR3 DNA sequence: TGTGCCAGCAGTTTTATCGGGGGGCGGGTTAGCAATCAGCCCCAGCATTTT. The encoded protein is CASSFIGGRVSNQPQHF.

This chain connects TRBV5-1 to TRBJ2-7; D may be TRBD1 (5 bases). Germline V CDR1 and CDR2: SGHRS, YFSETQ. The CDR3 loop spans 13 amino acids. Trimming pared 1 base from V and 5 bases from J, leaving 10 bases between. The DNA for the CDR3 is TGCGCCAGCAGCTTGCCAGGGAACGACGAGCAGTACTTC. It codes for CASSLPGNDEQYF.

The V call is TRBV11-2, the J call TRBJ1-2; D is possibly TRBD1 (6 bases). The CDR3 covers 14 residues. Looked up from germline, CDR1 is SGHAT and CDR2 is FQNNGV. Deletions cut 5 bases from V and 6 bases from J, with 16 bases between. DNA of the CDR3: TGTGCCAGCAGCCCCGGGACACTGGTCGATGGCTACACCTTC. It yields the protein CASSPGTLVDGYTF. Using reference TRBV11-2 and TRBJ1-2 for the parts outside the CDR3, the full variable domain is EAGVAQSPRYKIIEKRQSVAFWCNPISGHATLYWYQQILGQGPKLLIQFQNNGVVDDSQLPKDRFSAERLKGVDSTLKIQPAKLEDSAVYLCASSPGTLVDGYTFGSGTRLTVV.

This sequence joins TRBV11-2 and TRBJ2-1; no reliable D call. V dropped 3 bases and J dropped 7 bases, with 4 bases sitting between them. Germline V lookup: CDR1 SGHAT, CDR2 FQNNGV. This CDR3 is 11 amino acids long. The DNA for the CDR3 is TGTGCCAGCAGCTTTATGAATGAGCAGTTCTTC. Protein sequence: CASSFMNEQFF.

The chain is built from TRBV30 and TRBJ2-2; TRBD1 might be the D (5 bases). From germline, CDR1 is GTSNPN and CDR2 SVGIG (reference sequence). Trimming took 2 bases from V and 4 from J, leaving 8 bases between them. CDR3 length: 13 residues. CDR3 sequence (DNA): TGTGCCTGGAGTACAGGTAGCACCGGGGAGCTGTTTTTT. It yields the protein CAWSTGSTGELFF.

This clonotype was seen a handful of times. The gene calls are TRBV4-2 and TRBJ1-1; the D gene is possibly TRBD1 (5 bases). The length of the CDR3 is 15 residues. Germline lookup yields CDR1 LGHNA and CDR2 YNFKEQ. The V gene lost 3 bases and the J gene lost 0 bases, with 11 bases spanning the gap. The CDR3: CASSHRVGLNTEAFF. CDR3 coding DNA: TGTGCCAGCAGCCATCGGGTGGGACTGAACACTGAAGCTTTCTTT.

CDR3 residues: CASSRSGVHEQYF. CDR3 DNA: TGTGCCAGCAGCCGTTCAGGGGTCCACGAGCAGTACTTC. This chain joins TRBV5-4 and TRBJ2-7, with a weak D call TRBD1 (6 bases). The V gene lost 4 bases and the J gene lost 5 bases, with 13 bases spanning the gap. This CDR3 comprises 13 residues. Germline CDR1 is SGHNT and CDR2 is YYREEE (reference sequence).

The genes are TRBV6-4 and TRBJ1-5; TRBD1 aligns across 8 bases. With 3 bases clipped from V and 2 bases from J, the junction kept 6 bases outside the gene matches. CDR1 and CDR2 from the germline V gene are MRHNA and SNTAGT. The length of the CDR3 is 16 residues. CDR3 region: CASSETGGKGNQPQHF. DNA of the CDR3: TGTGCCAGCAGTGAAACAGGGGGTAAAGGCAATCAGCCCCAGCATTTT.

The gene calls are TRBV12-3 or TRBV12-4 and TRBJ1-1; no clear D. The CDR3 runs to 12 residues. V was clipped by 2 bases and J by 6 bases, with 7 bases between them. CDR3 nucleotides: TGTGCCAGCAGTTTATCCCCTCCTGAAGCTTTCTTT. This codes for CASSLSPPEAFF.